The 32 T cell receptor beta chains below were found in one sample sequenced in a study of human T cells and chemical hapten exposure. TCRdb processed the RACE reads anew with MiXCR; each CDR3 protein has one entry. The sample lists roughly 360,000 distinct CDR3 sequences, roughly 4.8% occurring once. The time point: patch test 1, 2 weeks after DPC sensitization. Sample treatment: therapeutic diphenylcyclopropenone sensitization with weekly scalp DPC. Sequencing used whole blood, obtained in connection with sensitization to the hapten diphenylcyclopropenone (DPC). The receptors originated from a woman in her forties or fifties with alopecia areata. Some clones in this sample may be carry-over from other donors' samples.

This clonotype appeared many times. The rearrangement uses TRBV29-1 and TRBJ2-1; TRBD2 matches 8 bases. Per germline, CDR1 SQVTM and CDR2 ANQGSEA. This CDR3 has 15 amino acids. J gave up 7 bases and V 5 bases, and 13 bases lay outside the gene matches. The CDR3: CSVPQSGGRGNEQFF. The CDR3 DNA sequence: TGCAGCGTTCCGCAGAGCGGGGGCCGAGGGAATGAGCAGTTCTTC.

This clonotype was counted many times. CDR3 DNA: TGCAGTGCTATGCCCCGACTGTCCGACTACGAGCAGTACTTC. Translated: CSAMPRLSDYEQYF. The chain joins TRBV20-1 to TRBJ2-7; no firm D call. CDR3 length: 14 residues. Trimming cost V 4 bases and J 3 bases, with 16 bases left between them. Germline V CDR1 and CDR2: DFQATT, SNEGSKA (reference sequence).

This clonotype was detected many times. This rearrangement joins TRBV2 to TRBJ2-3; D gene unclear. Trimming took 8 bases from V and 4 from J, leaving 10 bases between them. The CDR3 contains 12 residues. The V gene's germline CDR1 is SNHLY and CDR2 FYNNEI. CDR3 sequence (DNA): TGTGCCAGCGGGGAAGTCGCAGATACGCAGTATTTT. Its translation is CASGEVADTQYF.

In this sample, this clonotype turned up many times. The gene calls are TRBV5-5 and TRBJ1-1, with 8 bases matching TRBD1. The germline gives CDR1 SGHKS, CDR2 YYEKEE (reference sequence). V lost 4 bases to trimming and J lost 4 bases; unmatched junction nucleotides: 9. The CDR3 length is 15 residues. CDR3 amino acids: CASSIQQGVRTEAFF. CDR3 nucleotide sequence: TGTGCCAGCAGCATTCAACAGGGGGTCCGCACTGAAGCTTTCTTT. Variable domain in full (rest from reference TRBV5-5 and TRBJ1-1): DAGVTQSPTHLIKTRGQQVTLRCSPISGHKSVSWYQQVLGQGPQFIFQYYEKEERGRGNFPDRFSARQFPNYSSELNVNALLLGDSALYLCASSIQQGVRTEAFFGQGTRLTVV.

The V gene is TRBV27, the J gene TRBJ2-3; D possibly matches TRBD1 or TRBD2 (5 bases each). V gave up 6 bases and J gave up 4 bases, with 14 bases separating them. Germline CDR1 MNHEY, CDR2 SMNVEV (reference sequence). CDR3 size: 14 residues. The CDR3: CASRWGMGADTQYF. The DNA of the CDR3 is TGTGCCAGCAGGTGGGGGATGGGGGCAGATACGCAGTATTTT.

Details on this clonotype: The CDR3 does not close with the conserved phenylalanine or tryptophan, likely indicating a read error. This chain connects TRBV15 to TRBJ1-5; 8 bases map to TRBD1. This CDR3 spans 14 amino acids. The V gene's germline CDR1 is LNHNV and CDR2 YYDKDF (reference sequence). V dropped 11 bases and J dropped 3; count of bases not matched to a gene: 9. This chain's CDR3 is CAVSTGAPNQPQHL. In nucleotides, the CDR3 is TGTGCCGTGTCGACAGGGGCCCCCAATCAGCCCCAGCATCTT.

As regards this clonotype: A read error is possible here, since a much larger clone lies one base away. The rearrangement links TRBV20-1 to TRBJ2-7, with 7 nucleotides matching TRBD1. Per the germline V gene, CDR1 is DFQATT and CDR2 is SNEGSKA (reference sequence). The CDR3 extends over 13 amino acids. The trim removed 4 bases at V and 4 bases at J, leaving 7 bases unmatched. In nucleotides, the CDR3 is TGCAGTGCTAAGAAGGGGGCTAAATACGAGCAGTACTTC. This sequence encodes CSAKKGAKYEQYF.

This clonotype has just a few counts. The CDR3 coding sequence is TGTGCCAGCAGCCCGGGGCCAAAGCTAGATACGCAGTATTTT. Protein sequence: CASSPGPKLDTQYF. The rearrangement joins TRBV11-2 to TRBJ2-3; D is perhaps TRBD1 or TRBD2 (5 bases each). Germline loops: CDR1 SGHAT, CDR2 FQNNGV. The CDR3 runs to 14 residues. V lost 5 bases, J lost 5 bases, and 14 bases lay in between.

This clonotype has just a few counts. The chain employs TRBV6-6 and TRBJ1-2, with 7 bases fitting TRBD1. Germline V gives CDR1 MNHNY, CDR2 SVGAGI (reference sequence). This CDR3 is built from 12 residues. The V and J ends lost 3 bases and 8 bases, in that order; junction bases with no gene match: 3. The CDR3 sequence is CASSYNRGGYTF. CDR3 bases: TGTGCCAGCAGTTATAACAGGGGCGGCTACACCTTC.

This chain links TRBV20-1 with TRBJ2-7; no firm D call. Trimming cost V 3 bases and J 3 bases, with 6 bases left between them. The CDR3 runs 11 residues. Germline lookup yields CDR1 DFQATT and CDR2 SNEGSKA (reference sequence). The CDR3 reads CSASSLYEQYF. For the CDR3, the DNA is TGCAGTGCTAGTTCTCTCTACGAGCAGTACTTC.

The chain employs TRBV7-2 and TRBJ2-6; 14 nucleotides agree with TRBD2. V lost 4 bases and J lost 1; bases outside the gene matches: 9. The germline V gene has CDR1 SGHTA and CDR2 FQGNSA. The CDR3 is 20 amino acids. CDR3 sequence: CASSSRGLAGVGSGANVLTF. Here the CDR3 DNA reads TGTGCCAGCAGCTCCCGGGGACTAGCGGGAGTGGGGTCTGGGGCCAACGTCCTGACTTTC.

The V and J genes are TRBV5-1 and TRBJ1-1; tentative D call: TRBD1 (5 bases). CDR3 size: 13 residues. Germline CDR1 SGHRS, CDR2 YFSETQ. The V end was cut by 4 bases, the J end by 6 bases, with 13 bases between. The CDR3 DNA reads TGCGCCAGCAGCCCGTGGGGGGTAGCTGAAGCTTTCTTT. Its protein is CASSPWGVAEAFF. Using reference TRBV5-1 and TRBJ1-1 for the parts outside the CDR3, the full variable domain is KAGVTQTPRYLIKTRGQQVTLSCSPISGHRSVSWYQQTPGQGLQFLFEYFSETQRNKGNFPGRFSGRQFSNSRSEMNVSTLELGDSALYLCASSPWGVAEAFFGQGTRLTVV.

This clonotype was recorded many times. As DNA, the CDR3 is TGTGCCAGCAGTTACGACCATTACTCCTACAATGAGCAGTTCTTC. Its translation: CASSYDHYSYNEQFF. This chain connects TRBV7-8 to TRBJ2-1, with D unresolved. The V gene lost 6 bases and the J gene lost 0 bases, with 12 bases spanning the gap. Per germline, CDR1 SGHVS and CDR2 FQNEAQ. The CDR3 runs to 15 residues.

This clonotype came up many times. J is TRBJ2-7 and V is TRBV6-1; D call uncertain. CDR1 and CDR2 (germline): MNHNS, SASEGT. The CDR3 is made up of 13 amino acids. The V and J ends lost 7 bases and 6 bases respectively, with 16 bases between them. CDR3: CASKEGPVTEQYF. CDR3 in DNA: TGTGCCAGCAAGGAAGGGCCTGTAACCGAGCAGTACTTC.

The chain employs TRBV25-1 and TRBJ1-1; 7 nucleotides agree with TRBD1. Germline CDR1 and CDR2: MGHDK and SYGVNS. The CDR3 has 17 amino acids. With 3 bases clipped from V and 0 bases from J, the junction kept 10 bases outside the gene matches. This CDR3 is CASSDWGGGSLNTEAFF. The CDR3 coding sequence is TGTGCCAGCAGTGATTGGGGAGGGGGCAGCCTGAACACTGAAGCTTTCTTT.

This clonotype showed up just a few times. This chain joins TRBV18 and TRBJ2-3; D is possibly TRBD1 or TRBD2 (5 bases each). V lost 6 bases to trimming and J lost 7 bases, with 14 bases between them. This CDR3 comprises 13 residues. CDR1 is KGHSH and CDR2 is LQKENI in the germline V gene. This chain's CDR3 is CASSPGPENTQYF. The CDR3 nucleotides read TGTGCCAGCTCCCCGGGGCCGGAAAATACGCAGTATTTT.

This clonotype showed up just a few times. The chain employs TRBV6-5 and TRBJ1-6; D might be TRBD1 (6 bases). Germline V gene data show CDR1 as MNHEY and CDR2 as SVGAGI. Trimming pared 7 bases from V and 5 bases from J, leaving 15 bases between. This CDR3 has 15 residues. This chain's CDR3 is CASTQGPVDNSPLHF. CDR3 DNA: TGTGCCAGCACCCAGGGGCCGGTCGATAATTCACCCCTCCACTTT.

This clonotype was observed many times. The rearrangement uses TRBV10-1 and TRBJ1-5, with D possibly being TRBD1 (5 bases). CDR1 is WNHNN, CDR2 SYGVQD, per germline (reference sequence). The CDR3 has 14 residues. V lost 4 bases and J lost 1, with 8 bases in between. CDR3 amino acids: CASSASGSNQPQHF. CDR3 coding DNA: TGCGCCAGCAGTGCATCAGGGAGCAATCAGCCCCAGCATTTT.

This clonotype was counted many times. V is TRBV5-1 and J is TRBJ2-7; TRBD2 aligns across 9 bases. Germline lookup yields CDR1 SGHRS and CDR2 YFSETQ. The CDR3 runs to 14 residues. J lost 7 bases, V lost 3 bases, and 8 bases had no gene match. The CDR3 here is CASSSGLARSEQYF. CDR3 sequence (DNA): TGCGCCAGCAGCTCGGGACTAGCCCGTAGTGAGCAGTACTTC.

This clonotype has ten or more counts. The rearrangement links TRBV28 to TRBJ1-5, with D hard to call. Germline CDR1 and CDR2: MDHEN and SYDVKM. This CDR3 spans 15 amino acids. Trimming took off 3 bases at V and 5 bases at J, with 14 bases between the two ends. CDR3 nucleotides: TGTGCCAGCAGTTTCGTTCCGGTGGGCGATCAGCCCCAGCATTTT. Protein product: CASSFVPVGDQPQHF.

In its sample, this clonotype was seen many times. CDR3: CSASPEFNEKLFF. The CDR3 DNA sequence: TGCAGTGCTAGTCCAGAATTTAATGAAAAACTGTTTTTT. The chain carries TRBV20-1 and TRBJ1-4; D not resolved. Germline V gene data show CDR1 as DFQATT and CDR2 as SNEGSKA (reference sequence). CDR3 length: 13 amino acids. V was pared by 3 bases and J by 4 bases, with 9 bases between.

This clonotype was seen repeatedly, ten times or more. This chain uses TRBV14 with TRBJ2-7; 7 bases fit TRBD2. V was pared by 3 bases and J by 5 bases, with 13 bases of the junction left unmatched. There are 16 residues in the CDR3. CDR1 and CDR2 (germline): SGHDN, FVKESK. The CDR3 here is CASSHNSARERHEQYF. The CDR3 bases are TGTGCCAGCAGCCATAACTCCGCGCGGGAGAGGCACGAGCAGTACTTC.

This clonotype was seen only a few times. V usage is TRBV6-5 and J usage is TRBJ1-5, with D perhaps TRBD1 (5 bases). This CDR3 has 15 amino acids. V lost 6 bases to trimming and J lost 0 bases, with 12 bases between them. CDR1 is MNHEY and CDR2 is SVGAGI in the germline V gene. Here the CDR3 DNA reads TGTGCCAGCAGAACTCTGGGGGGTAGCAATCAGCCCCAGCATTTT. It specifies CASRTLGGSNQPQHF.

This clonotype was seen at least ten times. CDR3 region: CASSPPGRINQPQHF. The DNA for the CDR3 is TGTGCCAGCAGCCCTCCGGGACGGATCAATCAGCCCCAGCATTTT. The genes are TRBV6-5 and TRBJ1-5, with D perhaps matching TRBD1 (5 bases). This CDR3 has 15 amino acids. V gave up 6 bases and J gave up 3 bases, with 15 bases separating them. Per germline, CDR1 MNHEY and CDR2 SVGAGI.

This clonotype was detected ten times or more. The DNA of the CDR3 is TGTGCCAGCAGGACGGGACTAGCGGGAGGGCGAACCGGGGAGCTGTTTTTT. Residues: CASRTGLAGGRTGELFF. V and J are TRBV6-2 or TRBV6-3 and TRBJ2-2, with 16 bases matching TRBD2. Per germline, CDR1 MNHEY and CDR2 SVGEGT. There are 17 residues in the CDR3. V lost 6 bases, J lost 5 bases, and 6 bases stayed unmatched.

This clonotype appeared a few times. The gene calls are TRBV21-1 and TRBJ2-5; the table assigns TRBD1, which was not confirmed against the DNA. TRBV21-1 is flagged as a pseudogene. The length of the CDR3 is 13 residues. Here the CDR3 reads CASSRQGMETQYF. CDR3 sequence (DNA): TGTGCCAGCAGCAGGCAGGGGATGGAGACCCAGTACTTC.

This clonotype showed up many times. This sequence joins TRBV7-8 and TRBJ1-4; D unresolved. Germline lookup yields CDR1 SGHVS and CDR2 FQNEAQ. Trimming removed 6 bases from V and 7 bases from J, with 21 bases in between. This CDR3 is 16 amino acids long. The CDR3 protein is CASRLRETASPEKLFF. CDR3 in DNA: TGTGCCAGCAGGCTAAGGGAGACCGCCTCCCCTGAAAAACTGTTTTTT.

This clonotype was seen many times. This rearrangement joins TRBV6-5 to TRBJ1-1; 8 positions agree with TRBD1. CDR3 length: 14 residues. Germline CDR1 and CDR2: MNHEY and SVGAGI. Trimming at V came to 5 bases and at J to 1 base, leaving 3 bases not matched to a gene. The CDR3 loop is CASSRDRRNTEAFF. CDR3 in DNA: TGTGCCAGCAGTAGGGACAGGCGGAACACTGAAGCTTTCTTT.

This clonotype has at least ten counts. This sequence joins TRBV6-5 and TRBJ1-1; D might be TRBD1 (6 bases). Trimming left V 2 bases short and J 8 bases short, with 12 bases between. The germline gives CDR1 MNHEY, CDR2 SVGAGI. The CDR3 length is 13 residues. The CDR3 coding sequence is TGTGCCAGCAGTTACGGGGGGGCTGTCGAAGCTTTCTTT. It translates to CASSYGGAVEAFF.

In this sample, this clonotype turned up many times. The V call is TRBV6-2 or TRBV6-3, the J call TRBJ2-7; no firm D call. Germline V gene sequence: CDR1 MNHEY, CDR2 SVGEGT. V shed 6 bases and J shed 0 bases, with 15 bases lying between them. CDR3 length: 15 amino acids. DNA for the CDR3: TGTGCCAGCAGCCCGATGGCCGGAGTCTCCTACGAGCAGTACTTC. It is translated as CASSPMAGVSYEQYF.

The chain joins TRBV19 to TRBJ2-1; no definite D call. Germline V gives CDR1 LNHDA, CDR2 SQIVND (reference sequence). Trimming pared 3 bases from V and 4 bases from J, leaving 7 bases between. CDR3 length: 13 residues. The CDR3 sequence is CASSIATYNEQFF. The CDR3 DNA follows: TGTGCCAGTAGTATCGCCACGTACAATGAGCAGTTCTTC.

This clonotype was counted ten times or more. The chain is built from TRBV2 and TRBJ2-1, with TRBD2 matching 8 bases. Germline values: CDR1 SNHLY, CDR2 FYNNEI. Losses at the gene ends were 2 bases for V and 3 bases for J; bases not matched to a gene: 6. The CDR3 contains 16 residues. The CDR3 loop reads CASSEQAGGFYNEQFF. The DNA of the CDR3 is TGTGCCAGCAGTGAACAGGCGGGGGGCTTCTACAATGAGCAGTTCTTC.